These 13 T cell receptor beta chains came from one sample sequenced in a study of cytomegalovirus exposure and HLA in healthy donors. Vbeta (60) and Jbeta (13) primers were used in the PCR. Using immunoSEQ multiplex PCR, the repertoire was profiled, and TCRdb retains in-frame clones only, with some absent. In the table there are some 200,000 clones, 9.5% to 15% of which are singletons. The sequencing sample was made of PBMCs. These receptors came from a man aged 45-65 years in good health and CMV-seropositive.

This clone was detected a few times. The V call is TRBV6-6, the J call TRBJ1-2, with D perhaps TRBD1 (6 bases). Looked up from germline, CDR1 is MNHNY and CDR2 is SVGAGI (reference sequence). Trimming shortened V by 7 bases and J by 7 bases, and 22 bases separated the two germline ends. This CDR3 has 15 residues. The CDR3 region is CASNPAGVPLGGYTF. The CDR3 nucleotides are TGTGCCAGCAACCCAGCAGGGGTCCCCCTCGGTGGCTACACCTTC.

This clone occurred a few times. V is TRBV29-1 and J is TRBJ1-1, with D possibly matching TRBD1 (5 bases). This CDR3 contains 13 residues. Trimming cost V 7 bases and J 4 bases, with 16 bases left between them. CDR1 and CDR2 from the germline V gene are SQVTM and ANQGSEA. The CDR3 bases are TGCAGCGCTGGGGACGGGGGTTTCACTGAAGCTTTCTTT. The encoded protein is CSAGDGGFTEAFF.

The chain links TRBV6-5 to TRBJ2-2, with D possibly matching TRBD1 (5 bases). From germline, CDR1 is MNHEY and CDR2 SVGAGI. V lost 6 bases, J lost 7 bases, and 15 bases lay in between. The CDR3 is made up of 14 amino acids. Here the CDR3 DNA reads TGTGCCAGCAGGCGGACAATCTTCAGCGGGGAGCTGTTTTTT. Translation: CASRRTIFSGELFF.

The rearrangement links TRBV11-3 to TRBJ2-5, with 8 bases matching TRBD1. Per germline, CDR1 SGHNT and CDR2 YENEEA. J was trimmed by 5 bases and V by 3 bases; bases with no gene match: 14. The length of the CDR3 is 17 residues. The CDR3 is CASSFLRTGTPGETQYF. The CDR3 nucleotides read TGTGCCAGCAGCTTCCTGAGGACAGGGACTCCAGGGGAGACCCAGTACTTC.

Only a few counts were recorded for this clone. The chain uses TRBV9 and TRBJ1-2; 7 bases agree with TRBD1. V dropped 3 bases and J dropped 4; count of bases not matched to a gene: 9. This CDR3 contains 15 residues. Germline values: CDR1 SGDLS, CDR2 YYNGEE. In nucleotides, the CDR3 is TGTGCCAGCAGCGCAAGGACAGGTCGGAGCTATGGCTACACCTTC. This encodes CASSARTGRSYGYTF.

This clone was detected a few times. V is TRBV29-1 and J is TRBJ1-2; 7 nucleotides agree with TRBD1. This CDR3 contains 13 residues. The trim removed 7 bases at V and 8 bases at J, leaving 13 bases unmatched. Germline V gene lookup returns CDR1 SQVTM and CDR2 ANQGSEA. DNA of the CDR3: TGCAGCGCCGACAGGGAGGTCGTAAACGGCTACACCTTC. Translation: CSADREVVNGYTF.

The chain combines TRBV5-1 with TRBJ2-7, with 7 nucleotides matching TRBD2. The V segment lost 1 base and the J segment 3 bases; nucleotides outside the gene matches: 7. This CDR3 is built from 15 residues. Germline assignment: CDR1 SGHRS and CDR2 YFSETQ. The CDR3 bases are TGCGCCAGCAGCTTGTCTACGCCTAGCGGCTACGAGCAGTACTTC. This encodes CASSLSTPSGYEQYF. Variable domain in full (rest from reference TRBV5-1 and TRBJ2-7): KAGVTQTPRYLIKTRGQQVTLSCSPISGHRSVSWYQQTPGQGLQFLFEYFSETQRNKGNFPGRFSGRQFSNSRSEMNVSTLELGDSALYLCASSLSTPSGYEQYFGPGTRLTVT.

The V and J genes are TRBV30 and TRBJ2-7; D unresolved. V was cut by 0 bases and J by 7 bases, with 7 bases left in between. Per germline, CDR1 GTSNPN and CDR2 SVGIG (reference sequence). The CDR3 length is 11 residues. CDR3 in DNA: TGTGCCTGGAGTGTAAGGCGGGAGCAGTACTTC. As protein: CAWSVRREQYF.

The chain has TRBV6-5 and TRBJ1-2; D call uncertain. Germline V lookup: CDR1 MNHEY, CDR2 SVGAGI. V gave up 5 bases and J gave up 9 bases, with 16 bases separating them. This CDR3 contains 13 residues. The DNA of the CDR3 is TGTGCCAGCAGTCTCGGACTCGGAGGGAGCTACACCTTC. This translates into CASSLGLGGSYTF.

This clone came up a few times. This sequence joins TRBV7-8 and TRBJ1-5; TRBD1 is a possible D gene (5 bases). The germline V gene encodes CDR1 SGHVS and CDR2 FQNEAQ. The V gene lost 4 bases and the J gene lost 4 bases, with 14 bases spanning the gap. CDR3 length equals 15 residues. In DNA form, the CDR3 reads TGTGCCAGCAGCTCGGTAGGCGGGGGTAATCAGCCCCAGCATTTT. Its translation is CASSSVGGGNQPQHF. The full variable domain, its missing parts supplied by reference TRBV7-8 and TRBJ1-5, is GAGVSQSPRYKVAKRGQDVALRCDPISGHVSLFWYQQALGQGPEFLTYFQNEAQLDKSGLPSDRFFAERPEGSVSTLKIQRTQQEDSAVYLCASSSVGGGNQPQHFGDGTRLSIL.

This chain links TRBV28 with TRBJ1-2; TRBD1 aligns across 7 bases. Germline lookup yields CDR1 MDHEN and CDR2 SYDVKM. The CDR3 runs to 13 residues. J gave up 3 bases and V 7 bases, and 5 bases lay outside the gene matches. The CDR3 DNA reads TGTGCCAGCACAACCGGGACAGACTATGGCTACACCTTC. Its protein product is CASTTGTDYGYTF.

This clone was found a few times. This chain connects TRBV9 to TRBJ1-1; a weak D match, TRBD1 (5 bases). The CDR3 contains 13 residues. Germline loops: CDR1 SGDLS, CDR2 YYNGEE. V was cut by 4 bases and J by 1 base, with 8 bases left in between. The CDR3 protein is CASSPGQNTEAFF. In DNA, the CDR3 is TGTGCCAGCAGCCCTGGACAGAACACTGAAGCTTTCTTT.

In its sample, this clone was seen a few times. This chain links TRBV28 with TRBJ2-3; D is ambiguous. Trimming took off 6 bases at V and 3 bases at J, with 16 bases between the two ends. Germline-derived CDR1 and CDR2 are MDHEN and SYDVKM. The CDR3 is 15 residues long. In nucleotides, the CDR3 is TGTGCCAGCAGCTTCACGGGTCTCGGGACAGATACGCAGTATTTT. It specifies CASSFTGLGTDTQYF.